Presented here are 10 T cell receptor beta chains from one specimen sequenced in a study of blood T cell repertoires in COVID-19. TCRdb's copy holds only in-frame clones and misses some; the assay was immunoSEQ multiplex PCR. The sample lists over 150,000 clones, around four fifths occurring once. Sequenced material: peripheral blood. The receptors originated from a woman aged 55-69 years with acute or convalescent COVID-19.

The CDR3 coding sequence is TGTGCCAGCAGCATCCCGGGACAGGGCCACTACAATGAGCAGTTCTTC. Its protein is CASSIPGQGHYNEQFF. V and J are TRBV7-2 and TRBJ2-1; 9 nucleotides align to TRBD1. The V and J ends lost 5 bases and 3 bases, in that order; junction bases with no gene match: 8. The CDR3 loop spans 16 amino acids. CDR1 and CDR2 from the germline V gene are SGHTA and FQGNSA. Supplemented by reference TRBV7-2 and TRBJ2-1, the full variable domain reads GAGVSQSPSNKVTEKGKDVELRCDPISGHTALYWYRQSLGQGLEFLIYFQGNSAPDKSGLPSDRFSAERTGGSVSTLTIQRTQQEDSAVYLCASSIPGQGHYNEQFFGPGTRLTVL.

V and J are TRBV30 and TRBJ2-7; D possibly corresponds to TRBD1 (6 bases). Germline CDR1 and CDR2: GTSNPN and SVGIG (reference sequence). The CDR3 has 13 residues. V lost 7 bases to trimming and J lost 3 bases, with 16 bases between them. In nucleotides, the CDR3 is TGTGCCTTCATCGGTGGGGGACACTACGAGCAGTACTTC. It codes for CAFIGGGHYEQYF. The full variable domain, completed using reference TRBV30 and TRBJ2-7, is SQTIHQWPATLVQPVGSPLSLECTVEGTSNPNLYWYRQAAGRGLQLLFYSVGIGQISSEVPQNLSASRPQDRQFILSSKKLLLSDSGFYLCAFIGGGHYEQYFGPGTRLTVT.

The chain links TRBV3-1 (or the pseudogene TRBV3-2) to TRBJ2-5; 8 bases map to TRBD2. V dropped 4 bases and J dropped 4; count of bases not matched to a gene: 5. The CDR3 is 14 residues long. CDR1 and CDR2 (germline): LGHDT, YNNKEL (reference sequence). CDR3 in amino acids: CASSPGGPRETQYF. CDR3 nucleotides: TGTGCCAGCAGCCCGGGGGGGCCGCGAGAGACCCAGTACTTC.

This clone has only a few counts. The rearrangement uses TRBV18 and TRBJ1-1, with TRBD1 matching 8 bases. The CDR3 runs to 16 residues. Losses at the gene ends were 3 bases for V and 3 bases for J; bases not matched to a gene: 9. Per germline, CDR1 KGHSH and CDR2 LQKENI. The CDR3 protein is CASSPRTGRLDTEAFF. As DNA, the CDR3 is TGTGCCAGCTCACCCCGGACAGGGCGATTGGACACTGAAGCTTTCTTT.

The chain's CDR3 is CASSFRGVGNQPQHF. CDR3 in DNA: TGTGCCAGCAGTTTTCGGGGGGTCGGCAATCAGCCCCAGCATTTT. The chain is built from TRBV28 and TRBJ1-5, with a tentative D call TRBD1 (5 bases). The germline V gene has CDR1 MDHEN and CDR2 SYDVKM. CDR3 length: 15 amino acids. V dropped 3 bases and J dropped 2 bases, with 11 bases sitting between them.

This clone appeared a single time. The V and J genes are TRBV7-2 and TRBJ2-3, with 8 bases aligning to TRBD1. With V trimmed by 4 bases and J by 6 bases, 6 bases remained unmatched. This CDR3 is built from 14 residues. Germline V gives CDR1 SGHTA, CDR2 FQGNSA. The CDR3 DNA is TGTGCCAGCAGCTCGACAGGGGTGAGGGATACGCAGTATTTT. This translates into CASSSTGVRDTQYF.

The chain is built from TRBV5-4 and TRBJ2-1; 11 bases are shared with TRBD1. This CDR3 has 16 residues. V trimming: 3 bases; J trimming: 7 bases; junction bases outside the gene matches: 9. Germline CDR1 is SGHNT and CDR2 is YYREEE (reference sequence). The CDR3 spells CASSYRLGQGVNEQFF. For the CDR3, the DNA is TGTGCCAGCAGCTACAGGCTGGGACAGGGGGTTAATGAGCAGTTCTTC.

This clone was seen a few times. The chain uses TRBV6-5 and TRBJ1-4, with 7 bases lining up with TRBD1. Trimming removed 7 bases from V and 10 bases from J; junction bases left unmatched: 6. This CDR3 comprises 12 residues. Looked up from germline, CDR1 is MNHEY and CDR2 is SVGAGI. The CDR3 DNA reads as TGTGCCAGCACACAGGGGTGGGGAAAACTGTTTTTT. Its protein product is CASTQGWGKLFF.

The CDR3 spells CASAPSGSNQPQHF. The CDR3 coding sequence is TGTGCCAGCGCCCCCTCGGGTAGCAATCAGCCCCAGCATTTT. The chain joins TRBV28 to TRBJ1-5; D not certain. Trimming removed 8 bases at V and 0 bases at J, with 11 bases between. CDR1 and CDR2 from the germline V gene are MDHEN and SYDVKM. The CDR3 extends over 14 amino acids.

The rearrangement links TRBV7-9 to TRBJ2-2; 8 bases line up with TRBD1. The germline V gene has CDR1 SEHNR and CDR2 FQNEAQ (reference sequence). Trimming took 2 bases from V and 5 from J; bases not matched to a gene: 4. This CDR3 is built from 15 residues. In DNA, the CDR3 is TGTGCCAGCAGCTTACGGGACAGGTTAACCGGGGAGCTGTTTTTT. Its protein product is CASSLRDRLTGELFF.